One sample yielded the 2 T cell receptor beta chains listed below, sequenced in a study of CXCR3-negative and CXCR3-positive naive CD8 T cells. The TRB libraries of cDNA were built by UMI-labeled 5' RACE. TCRdb re-called the 5' RACE reads and catalogs CDR3 proteins one per entry, DNA excluded. The sample totals 150,000 or so distinct CDR3 sequences. The sequenced material came from naive CXCR3- CD8+ T cells from blood. The sample's subset: CD45RO-CCR7+CD27+CD95- naive CD8+ T cells lacking CXCR3 (TNR3-). The origin of the receptors is a human donor in good health. Some clones in this sample may be carry-over from other donors' samples.

The chain is built from TRBV13 and TRBJ2-1; TCRdb selects TRBD2, and the lack of DNA leaves this call unchecked. The CDR3 is 15 amino acids. Germline CDR1 is PRHDT and CDR2 is FYEKMQ (reference sequence). The CDR3 protein is CASSLLIAVNNEQFF.

This chain uses TRBV15 with TRBJ2-7; TCRdb indicates TRBD2, and absent DNA this call remains unverified. The CDR3 has 14 residues. Germline V gene lookup returns CDR1 LNHNV and CDR2 YYDKDF (reference sequence). CDR3 sequence reads: CATSRTRIPYEQYF. Looking up the rest from reference TRBV15 and TRBJ2-7 gives the full variable domain: DAMVIQNPRYQVTQFGKPVTLSCSQTLNHNVMYWYQQKSSQAPKLLFHYYDKDFNNEADTPDNFQSRRPNTSFCFLDIRSPGLGDTAMYLCATSRTRIPYEQYFGPGTRLTVT.